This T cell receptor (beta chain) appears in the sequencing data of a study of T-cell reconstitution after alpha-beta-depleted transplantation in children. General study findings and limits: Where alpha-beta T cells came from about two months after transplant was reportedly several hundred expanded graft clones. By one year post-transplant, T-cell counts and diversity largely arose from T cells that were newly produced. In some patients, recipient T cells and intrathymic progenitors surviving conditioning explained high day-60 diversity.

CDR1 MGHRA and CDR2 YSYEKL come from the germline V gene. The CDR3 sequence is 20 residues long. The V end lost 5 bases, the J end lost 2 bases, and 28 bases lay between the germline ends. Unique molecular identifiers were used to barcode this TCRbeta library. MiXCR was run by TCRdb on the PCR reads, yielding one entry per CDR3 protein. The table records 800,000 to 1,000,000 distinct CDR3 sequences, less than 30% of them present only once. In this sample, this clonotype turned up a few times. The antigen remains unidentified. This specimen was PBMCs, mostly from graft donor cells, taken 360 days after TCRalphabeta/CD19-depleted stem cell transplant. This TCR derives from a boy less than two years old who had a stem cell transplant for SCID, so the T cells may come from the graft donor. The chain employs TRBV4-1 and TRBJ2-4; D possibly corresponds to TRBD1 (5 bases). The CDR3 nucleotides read TGCGCCAGCAGCTCCCACCCCCTTAACCCAGACAGACTGCCCAAAAACATTCAGTACTTC. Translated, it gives CASSSHPLNPDRLPKNIQYF.